A single sample is the source of the 5 T cell receptor beta chains below, sequenced in a study of T cell responses to AZD1222 COVID-19 vaccine. Clones were read by immunoSEQ multiplex PCR, and TCRdb kept only the in-frame ones, dropping some. The top ten clones hold around 5.2% of a sample with around 160,000 clones, 88% of them seen once. Here the sequenced sample was peripheral blood, taken on day 0 of AZD1222 vaccination. The receptor set was obtained from an adult in good health.

This clone was detected a few times. The gene calls are TRBV27 and TRBJ2-7; D may match TRBD1 or TRBD2 (7 bases each). The V end was cut by 10 bases, the J end by 2 bases, with 24 bases between. The germline V gene has CDR1 MNHEY and CDR2 SMNVEV (reference sequence). CDR3 size: 16 residues. The CDR3 region is CATKFGGVRGPYEQYF. CDR3 sequence (DNA): TGTGCCACCAAATTTGGGGGGGTTAGGGGGCCCTACGAGCAGTACTTC.

The chain has TRBV7-8 and TRBJ1-1; D unclear. V lost 5 bases and J lost 3, with 16 bases in between. Germline assignment: CDR1 SGHVS and CDR2 FQNEAQ. This CDR3 has 15 amino acids. The CDR3 protein is CASSREVGRYTEAFF. DNA for the CDR3: TGTGCCAGCAGCCGGGAGGTCGGTCGGTACACTGAAGCTTTCTTT.

The gene calls are TRBV5-1 and TRBJ2-1; 9 bases fit TRBD2. Trimming cost V 0 bases and J 10 bases; bases outside gene matches: 8. The V gene's germline CDR1 is SGHRS and CDR2 YFSETQ. This CDR3 comprises 15 residues. CDR3 in amino acids: CASSLAASGVGEQFF. The CDR3, as DNA: TGCGCCAGCAGCTTGGCCGCTAGCGGGGTGGGGGAGCAGTTCTTC. Full variable domain (outside the CDR3, taken from reference TRBV5-1 and TRBJ2-1): KAGVTQTPRYLIKTRGQQVTLSCSPISGHRSVSWYQQTPGQGLQFLFEYFSETQRNKGNFPGRFSGRQFSNSRSEMNVSTLELGDSALYLCASSLAASGVGEQFFGPGTRLTVL.

The CDR3 DNA is TGTGCCAGCAGACTCAACTCCTACGAGCAGTACTTC. It is translated as CASRLNSYEQYF. The genes are TRBV6-5 and TRBJ2-7; the D is unclear. Trimming took 6 bases from V and 0 from J, leaving 6 bases between them. Germline V gene sequence: CDR1 MNHEY, CDR2 SVGAGI. CDR3 length equals 12 residues.

This sequence joins TRBV25-1 and TRBJ1-2; possibly TRBD1 for D (6 bases). V lost 2 bases to trimming and J lost 4 bases, with 11 bases between them. In germline, CDR1 is MGHDK, CDR2 SYGVNS. The length of the CDR3 is 14 residues. CDR3 amino acids: CASSERTEIYGYTF. The CDR3 DNA reads TGTGCCAGCAGTGAAAGGACAGAGATCTATGGCTACACCTTC.